This T cell receptor (beta chain) stems from a study of shared clonotypes between healthy human individuals. Findings and limits, study-wide: Sampling covered blood only; tissue repertoires likely differ.

The length of the CDR3 is 12 residues. V lost 4 bases and J 9 bases, leaving 7 bases between the germline ends. Germline V gives CDR1 ENHRY, CDR2 SYGVKD. In the case of this clone: Its target is unknown.

Libraries were prepared by immunoSEQ multiplex PCR; TCRdb keeps only in-frame clonotypes and omits some of them. The profile shows about 2.4 million clones, 93% of them singletons. V and J are TRBV10-3 and TRBJ1-6; D might be TRBD1 (6 bases). Sequenced input: naive CD4+ T cells from PBMCs. The subset denotes: CD45RA+ positively selected. The clonotype comes from a man younger than 30 in good health. Some clones in this sample may be carry-over from other donors' samples. The CDR3 sequence: CAISARGSPLHF. The CDR3 DNA sequence: TGTGCCATCAGTGCCAGGGGTTCACCCCTCCACTTT.